This is a list of T cell receptor beta chains from one sample in a study of identifying expanded T cells in peripheral blood. TCRdb's copy holds only in-frame clones and misses some; the assay was immunoSEQ multiplex PCR. The table has 85,000 to 120,000 clones, around 89% seen once. Source material: blood. All receptors derive from a person aged 18 to 75 in good health. Both conserved end residues are part of each CDR3. The D gene is left open where the match is weak.

J gene | D gene | V gene | CDR3 length | CDR3 DNA | CDR3 protein
TRBJ1-2 | . | TRBV11-1 | 13 | TGTGCCAGCAGCTTTCAAGCTAACTATGGCTACACCTTC | CASSFQANYGYTF
TRBJ1-1 | . | TRBV5-4 | 14 | TGTGCCAGCAGCCTCATAGGGGGGTACACTGAAGCTTTCTTT | CASSLIGGYTEAFF
TRBJ1-4 | . | TRBV7-9 | 16 | TGTGCCAGCAGCACCGACGGGGCAGCAACTAATGAAAAACTGTTTTTT | CASSTDGAATNEKLFF
TRBJ2-2 | . | TRBV11-3 | 14 | TGTGCCAGCAGCTTAGCGGGGGTTACCGGGGAGCTGTTTTTT | CASSLAGVTGELFF
TRBJ2-5 | TRBD2 | TRBV5-1 | 16 | TGCGCCAGCAGCTCGGGGATGGGACTAGCGGAAGAGACCCAGTACTTC | CASSSGMGLAEETQYF
TRBJ1-2 | . | TRBV19 | 14 | TGTGCCAGTAGGCGACAGGATTCTAACTATGGCTACACCTTC | CASRRQDSNYGYTF
TRBJ2-7 | . | TRBV7-9 | 16 | TGTGCCAGCAGTCCGAGGGCAGAGAAATTATTTGGCGAGCAGTACTTC | CASSPRAEKLFGEQYF
TRBJ1-2 | TRBD1 | TRBV5-1 | 13 | TGCGCCAGCGAGGGACAGGGACCCCATGGCTACACCTTC | CASEGQGPHGYTF
TRBJ2-1 | . | TRBV5-1 | 15 | TGCGCCAGCAGCGTTGAGGGAGGTTCCTACAATGAGCAGTTCTTC | CASSVEGGSYNEQFF
TRBJ1-2 | . | TRBV7-9 | 13 | TGTGCCAGCAGCTTCATGACCGGTAATGGCTACACCTTC | CASSFMTGNGYTF
TRBJ1-4 | . | TRBV7-2 | 16 | TGTGCCAGCAGCTGGGGTACAACTGCAACTAATGAAAAACTGTTTTTT | CASSWGTTATNEKLFF
TRBJ2-3 | . | TRBV4-2 | 16 | TGTGCCAGCAGCCAAGGGAGGACTGTGGATGCAGATACGCAGTATTTT | CASSQGRTVDADTQYF
TRBJ2-2 | . | TRBV29-1 | 15 | TGCAGCGTTGCTCCCGCGAACTCGGTCACCGGGGAGCTGTTTTTT | CSVAPANSVTGELFF
TRBJ2-4 | . | TRBV30 | 13 | TGTGCCTGGAGTGTAACGGGGACGGGCATTCAGTACTTC | CAWSVTGTGIQYF
TRBJ2-2 | . | TRBV19 | 16 | TGTGCCAGTAGTATAGGATCAGCGGCTAACACCGGGGAGCTGTTTTTT | CASSIGSAANTGELFF
TRBJ1-1 | TRBD1 | TRBV7-2 | 14 | TGTGCCAGCAGGGACAGGGCGGGGAACACTGAAGCTTTCTTT | CASRDRAGNTEAFF
TRBJ2-5 | . | TRBV7-2 | 14 | TGTGCCAGCAGGAACTTTGTGGGTAGGGAGACCCAGTACTTC | CASRNFVGRETQYF
TRBJ2-1 | . | TRBV28 | 13 | TGTGCCAGCTGCAGGGATTCCTACAATGAGCAGTTCTTC | CASCRDSYNEQFF
TRBJ2-1 | . | TRBV5-1 | 15 | TGCGCCAGCAGCCGGACAAGCACGTCCAGGAATGAGCAGTTCTTC | CASSRTSTSRNEQFF
TRBJ1-5 | . | TRBV30 | 13 | TGTGCCTGGAGTGTACAGGGCAATCAGCCCCAGCATTTT | CAWSVQGNQPQHF
TRBJ1-2 | . | TRBV6-5 | 12 | TGTGCCAGCAGTGAGGACGCGAGAGGCTACACCTTC | CASSEDARGYTF
TRBJ1-2 | . | TRBV27 | 14 | TGTGCCAGCAGTTTATACATTGCTGGCTATGGCTACACCTTC | CASSLYIAGYGYTF
TRBJ2-3 | . | TRBV11-2 | 14 | TGTGCCAGCAGCTTAGCAGGAGGGCTAGATACGCAGTATTTT | CASSLAGGLDTQYF
TRBJ2-5 | TRBD2 | TRBV7-3 | 18 | TGTGCCAGCAGCTTATACCCGGTAGCGGGGGCCGGCCAAGAGACCCAGTACTTC | CASSLYPVAGAGQETQYF
TRBJ1-2 | TRBD1 | TRBV7-9 | 13 | TGTGCCAGCAGCCGACGGGACAGGGTCGGCTACACCTTC | CASSRRDRVGYTF
TRBJ1-2 | . | TRBV5-1 | 12 | TGCGCCAGCAGCATCCCAGGGGATGGCTACACCTTC | CASSIPGDGYTF
TRBJ2-5 | TRBD2 | TRBV2 | 16 | TGTGCCAGCAGTGAACAGACTAGCGGGGGGGTTGAGACCCAGTACTTC | CASSEQTSGGVETQYF
TRBJ1-2 | . | TRBV19 | 14 | TGTGCCAGTACCACCCCGGGGCAGGAGTATGGCTACACCTTC | CASTTPGQEYGYTF